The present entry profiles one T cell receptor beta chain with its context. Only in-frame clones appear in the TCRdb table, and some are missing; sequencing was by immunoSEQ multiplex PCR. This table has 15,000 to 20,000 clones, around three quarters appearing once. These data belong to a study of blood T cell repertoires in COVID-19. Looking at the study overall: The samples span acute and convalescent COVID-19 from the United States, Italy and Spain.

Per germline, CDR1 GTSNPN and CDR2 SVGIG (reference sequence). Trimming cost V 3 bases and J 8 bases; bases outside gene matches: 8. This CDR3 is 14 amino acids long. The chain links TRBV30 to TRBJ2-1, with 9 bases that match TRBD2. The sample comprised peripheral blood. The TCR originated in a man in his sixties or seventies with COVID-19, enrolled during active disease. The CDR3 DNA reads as TGTGCCTGGAGACGAAGCGGGGGGCGGGATGAGCAGTTCTTC. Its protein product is CAWRRSGGRDEQFF.